A selection of T cell receptor beta chains follows, all from one sample in a study of response to subunit inactivated influenza vaccine. TCRdb passed the RT-PCR reads through MiXCR, listing each CDR3 protein once. The table lists around 530,000 distinct CDR3 sequences, approximately 16% of them singletons. Source: CD4+ T cells sorted from PBMCs, taken 23 months after vaccination. These receptors all come from a man aged 50 to 75 who received an inactivated influenza vaccine. CDR3s leave out the opening cysteine and the closing phenylalanine or tryptophan. Fields, in order: clone size, V gene, CDR3 protein. The size entry is marked missing in some rows and otherwise reads once, few, many or a size class.

few,TRBV20-1,SASPRGQPQH
many,TRBV20-1,SAISLAGASYEQY
few,TRBV9,ASSANGQPRGNTIY
few,TRBV4-1,ASSHFGTGVETQY
-,TRBV4-1,ASSQDSGRADEQY
many,TRBV10-3,AIRDDRASGYT
-,TRBV10-3,AISEGLAGTRAGELF
few,TRBV6-1,ASTRTRSGANVLT
few,TRBV5-1,ASSPVTSGKETQY
few,TRBV18,ASSPRRNGYT
many,TRBV4-3,ASSQELADSYNEQF
few,TRBV28,ASSFPTGYNEKLF
few,TRBV29-1,SALDRSRSYEQY
-,TRBV29-1,SVHPQGQGTEAF
few,TRBV28,ASSLSGGGEYGYT
-,TRBV4-3,ASSLPLREGRVCTDTQY
few,TRBV6-1,ASSRDGLTALH
-,TRBV6-2/TRBV6-3,AIRGLGNQPQH
few,TRBV5-6,ASSRDRATPQH
few,TRBV7-2,ASSRTGITGELF
-,TRBV10-3,AISPGDYGYT
-,TRBV3-1,ASSQDPRVGEQY
-,TRBV5-5,PSSLVGGRANYEQY
-,TRBV4-1,ASSQADRETEAF
-,TRBV20-1,SARDVYTGELF
few,TRBV11-2,ASSPSHNTEQY
-,TRBV5-1,ASSPRTDPGTGELF
few,TRBV7-2,ASSLSRANYEKLF
many,TRBV5-1,ASSPGQYNSPLH
few,TRBV7-9,ASSLVIGDGYEQY
many,TRBV14,ASSQNSDTGELF
-,TRBV20-1,SALLRGLGQGYEQY
few,TRBV5-1,ASSHTSGPNYNEQF
-,TRBV2,ASTFDRALSTDTQY
few,TRBV14,ASSLQGTSPLH
-,TRBV5-6,ASSFNSAVEQY
few,TRBV7-2,ASSLSGTLTTGELF
many,TRBV20-1,SAPRDLSSYEQY
-,TRBV28,ASSSRWDREGSYEQY
-,TRBV5-1,ASSFLLAGELF
few,TRBV10-3,AISDASYEQY
-,TRBV4-1,ASSHRQGGDEKLF
many,TRBV5-1,ASSPRTDTGELF
many,TRBV28,ASSPGTVYGYT
few,TRBV5-5,ASSFGPDRGFEAF
-,TRBV29-1,SVETSGRNINEQY
-,TRBV28,ASSLSPFLGSSYNEQF
-,TRBV4-2,ASSQDLPGWGTDTQY
-,TRBV4-2,AAGSSGASYEQY
few,TRBV6-1,ASSRTGARSPLH
few,TRBV7-2,ASSSGTVFSYEQY
few,TRBV12-3/TRBV12-4,ASRNRDSGEKLF
many,TRBV4-2,ASSQGGRYNEQF
-,TRBV7-9,ASSVGSSDTQY
-,TRBV7-3,ASSFDASSYNEQF
-,TRBV3-1,ASSQDGGTTLY
-,TRBV20-1,SARDLGQGRPYEQY
few,TRBV28,ASRRLVGGRVGAYEQY
many,TRBV29-1,SVQGTSGGAYEQY
-,TRBV10-3,AISQDQGYGYT